This TCR beta chain was sequenced during a study of CD8+CD57+ T cells in acquired aplastic anemia. Investigators profiled TCR beta VDJ and CDR3 from genomic DNA template. TCRdb independently ran MiXCR on the reads; one entry per CDR3 protein. The sample lists a few hundred thousand distinct CDR3 sequences; approximately 70% were seen once. Concerning this clonotype itself: What it binds is unknown. The DNA is left out, because the CDR3 cannot be placed on it with certainty; the CDR3 is given as TCRdb lists it.

Notes on the study in general: Overlap between patients and controls comprised 25 to 30 CD8+ CDR3 sequences.

Germline V gives CDR1 SGHVS, CDR2 FNYEAQ. With termini counted, the CDR3 has 14 amino acids. The genes are TRBV7-6 and TRBJ1-2; the tabulated D call, TRBD1, remains unverified against the DNA. The receptor comes from a human donor in good health, serving as a control. Sequenced: sorted CD4+, CD8+, or CD8+CD57+ T cells (not recorded which) from PBMCs. The CDR3: CASSPRGAEQYFGF.